The sequence of this T cell receptor beta chain was determined in a study of metastatic and nonmetastatic thyroid tumors. Original data processing: Clinicopathological groups differed in CDR3, with these differences serving to build a distant-metastasis classifier for papillary thyroid cancer. Via MiXCR, TCRdb re-called the PCR reads. TCRdb, not the original authors, processed these V and J calls. Of 15,000 to 25,000 clones in the sample, about a quarter were seen once. This clone was observed at least ten times. Not a single patient had been given any form of treatment at any point before undergoing thyroid surgery. Trimming pared 2 bases from V and 8 bases from J, leaving 9 bases between. Per germline, CDR1 MDHEN and CDR2 SYDVKM. The CDR3 runs 12 residues.

Sequencing was carried out using blood. This chain links TRBV28 with TRBJ1-1, with a weak D call TRBD1 (5 bases). The receptor comes from a male donor with papillary thyroid cancer or a benign thyroid nodule (not recorded which). Some clones in this sample may be carry-over from other donors' samples. In DNA form, the CDR3 reads TGTGCCAGCAGTTTACTCGACAGAGAAGCTTTCTTT. Encoded protein: CASSLLDREAFF.